Detailed here is one T cell receptor beta chain. The data were obtained in a study of blood T cell repertoires in COVID-19. Across the study: Sample material is recorded as cDNA or gDNA derived from T cells, B-cell-depleted T cells, or PBMCs.

Authors' processing steps: Using reference gene primer amplification, nucleated cell counts were estimated. Generated by immunoSEQ multiplex PCR, the TCRdb table keeps only in-frame clones and is missing some. The V and J calls and clone size come from that table; D and trimming were worked out from the DNA. The sample shows about 67,000 clones, more than 75% of them seen only once. The germline V gene encodes CDR1 MNHEY and CDR2 SVGAGI. The CDR3 consists of 16 residues. Losses at the gene ends were 4 bases for V and 0 bases for J; bases not matched to a gene: 1. The chain combines TRBV6-5 with TRBJ2-4; 12 nucleotides align to TRBD2. This receptor was identified in a man in his fifties or sixties with active COVID-19. Material: peripheral blood. The CDR3 DNA follows: TGTGCCAGCAGTTCGGGACTAGCGGGAGCCAAAAACATTCAGTACTTC. It translates to CASSSGLAGAKNIQYF.